The 24 T cell receptor beta chains reported below all come from one sample, sequenced in a study of blood T cell repertoires in COVID-19. Repertoires were generated with immunoSEQ multiplex PCR, while TCRdb's copy carries only in-frame clones and drops some. The sample shows about 300,000 clones, 90% of them seen only once. Sequenced input: peripheral blood. The receptor source for this set is a woman in her forties or fifties with COVID-19, enrolled during active disease.

The rearrangement links TRBV7-2 to TRBJ2-7; no definite D call. The V and J ends lost 1 base and 3 bases respectively, with 10 bases between them. The CDR3 has 14 residues. Germline lookup yields CDR1 SGHTA and CDR2 FQGNSA. DNA for the CDR3: TGTGCCAGCAGCTTAGGGGTGGGCAACTACGAGCAGTACTTC. It yields the protein CASSLGVGNYEQYF.

The chain's CDR3 is CASSPLGVGLAGGSETQYF. CDR3 in DNA: TGTGCCAGCAGCCCTCTGGGGGTAGGACTAGCGGGAGGGTCGGAGACCCAGTACTTC. The chain carries TRBV7-2 and TRBJ2-5; 15 bases match TRBD2. The V and J ends lost 5 bases and 5 bases, in that order; junction bases with no gene match: 15. Germline V lookup: CDR1 SGHTA, CDR2 FQGNSA. The CDR3 has 19 amino acids.

This clone came up once. The rearrangement joins TRBV6-5 to TRBJ2-3, with a weak D call TRBD2 (5 bases). V gave up 2 bases and J gave up 6 bases, with 15 bases separating them. Germline CDR1 and CDR2: MNHEY and SVGAGI. This CDR3 has 15 amino acids. CDR3 in amino acids: CASSYDRDSKDTQYF. CDR3 coding DNA: TGTGCCAGCAGTTACGACCGGGATAGTAAGGATACGCAGTATTTT.

The chain employs TRBV11-1 and TRBJ2-7, with 8 bases aligning to TRBD1. CDR3 length: 14 amino acids. From germline, CDR1 is SGHAT and CDR2 FQDESV (reference sequence). The junction had 6 bases not matched to a gene; V was cut back by 4 bases and J by 4 bases. CDR3: CASSSRGQGYEQYF. The CDR3 bases are TGTGCCAGCAGCTCCCGTGGACAGGGTTACGAGCAGTACTTC. Looking up the rest from reference TRBV11-1 and TRBJ2-7 gives the full variable domain: EAEVAQSPRYKITEKSQAVAFWCDPISGHATLYWYRQILGQGPELLVQFQDESVVDDSQLPKDRFSAERLKGVDSTLKIQPAELGDSAMYLCASSSRGQGYEQYFGPGTRLTVT.

The chain links TRBV25-1 to TRBJ1-4; 9 nucleotides line up with TRBD1. Germline values: CDR1 MGHDK, CDR2 SYGVNS. The CDR3 has 16 residues. J gave up 9 bases and V 1 base, and 9 bases lay outside the gene matches. CDR3 amino acids: CASSESPGTGSKKLFF. The CDR3 DNA sequence: TGTGCCAGCAGTGAATCACCCGGGACAGGGTCGAAAAAACTGTTTTTT.

This chain uses TRBV3-1 (or the pseudogene TRBV3-2) with TRBJ1-1, with D possibly being TRBD1 (5 bases). The CDR3 length is 15 residues. Germline values: CDR1 LGHDT, CDR2 YNNKEL (reference sequence). V lost 1 base to trimming and J lost 5 bases, with 14 bases between them. The CDR3 nucleotides are TGTGCCAGCAGCCAAGCCGGCGGGGGGTCGACTGAAGCTTTCTTT. Translated: CASSQAGGGSTEAFF.

The chain employs TRBV27 and TRBJ2-7, with 11 bases identical to TRBD2. Losses at the gene ends were 4 bases for V and 7 bases for J; bases not matched to a gene: 12. This CDR3 is built from 16 residues. Germline V gives CDR1 MNHEY, CDR2 SMNVEV (reference sequence). CDR3 protein: CASSSLTTSGIGEQYF. CDR3 DNA sequence: TGTGCCAGCAGTTCTCTGACGACTAGCGGGATAGGAGAGCAGTACTTC.

The chain has TRBV29-1 and TRBJ2-3; weak D call: TRBD1 (8 bases). The CDR3 extends over 14 amino acids. Trimming pared 6 bases from V and 4 bases from J, leaving 17 bases between. Germline V gene sequence: CDR1 SQVTM, CDR2 ANQGSEA. The CDR3 coding sequence is TGCAGCGTCGACACAGGGGGGGCGGCAGATACGCAGTATTTT. It translates to CSVDTGGAADTQYF.

V gene TRBV6-5 combines with J gene TRBJ1-1; tentative D call: TRBD1 (6 bases). CDR3 length equals 14 residues. Germline V gene sequence: CDR1 MNHEY, CDR2 SVGAGI. V was shortened by 7 bases and J by 6 bases, with 18 bases between the two germline ends. CDR3 sequence: CASNTQGGDAEAFF. CDR3 DNA sequence: TGTGCCAGCAACACACAGGGTGGGGACGCTGAAGCTTTCTTT.

The chain uses TRBV5-6 and TRBJ1-4; the D is unclear. The ends were cut back, 1 base at V and 8 bases at J, with 9 bases in the middle. The germline gives CDR1 SGHDT, CDR2 YYEEEE. The CDR3 length is 13 residues. The CDR3 bases are TGTGCCAGCAGCTTGTATCGAGGGGAAAAACTGTTTTTT. It yields the protein CASSLYRGEKLFF. Complete variable domain (other parts from reference TRBV5-6 and TRBJ1-4): DAGVTQSPTHLIKTRGQQVTLRCSPKSGHDTVSWYQQALGQGPQFIFQYYEEEERQRGNFPDRFSGHQFPNYSSELNVNALLLGDSALYLCASSLYRGEKLFFGSGTQLSVL.

V and J are TRBV30 and TRBJ2-7; 9 nucleotides line up with TRBD1. From germline, CDR1 is GTSNPN and CDR2 SVGIG (reference sequence). CDR3 length: 14 residues. V trimming: 3 bases; J trimming: 3 bases; junction bases outside the gene matches: 6. In DNA, the CDR3 is TGTGCCTGGAGGGCACAGACAGGGGGCTACGAGCAGTACTTC. Amino acids: CAWRAQTGGYEQYF.

This clone was observed once. The chain carries TRBV10-3 and TRBJ2-5, with a weak D call TRBD2 (6 bases). V lost 6 bases, J lost 0 bases, and 23 bases lay in between. Germline V lookup: CDR1 ENHRY, CDR2 SYGVKD. The CDR3 is 18 amino acids. The DNA of the CDR3 is TGTGCCATCAGACACCCCAGTCTTTCGGGGGAGTACCAAGAGACCCAGTACTTC. Encoded protein: CAIRHPSLSGEYQETQYF.

The genes are TRBV5-1 and TRBJ2-5; a weak D match, TRBD2 (6 bases). Germline V gene lookup returns CDR1 SGHRS and CDR2 YFSETQ. This CDR3 is 12 amino acids long. V was clipped by 4 bases and J by 4 bases, with 8 bases between them. CDR3 in DNA: TGCGCCAGCAGCGGGGGAGGAGAGACCCAGTACTTC. This gives the protein CASSGGGETQYF.

The chain couples TRBV7-6 to TRBJ2-1; 10 bases are a match to TRBD1. CDR1 is SGHVS and CDR2 is FNYEAQ in the germline V gene. The CDR3 runs 16 residues. Trimming took 5 bases from V and 2 from J; bases not matched to a gene: 6. In DNA, the CDR3 is TGTGCCAGCAGCGGAGGCGGGACAGGGGCCTACAATGAGCAGTTCTTC. As protein: CASSGGGTGAYNEQFF. Drawing the rest from reference TRBV7-6 and TRBJ2-1, the complete variable domain is GAGVSQSPRYKVTKRGQDVALRCDPISGHVSLYWYRQALGQGPEFLTYFNYEAQQDKSGLPNDRFSAERPEGSISTLTIQRTEQRDSAMYRCASSGGGTGAYNEQFFGPGTRLTVL.

The DNA of the CDR3 is TGCAGCGCCTTGACAGGGGGCGCCTACGAGCAGTACTTC. Residues: CSALTGGAYEQYF. The chain recombines TRBV29-1 with TRBJ2-7; 10 bases align to TRBD1. CDR3 length: 13 amino acids. The V segment lost 7 bases and the J segment 2 bases; nucleotides outside the gene matches: 5. Looked up from germline, CDR1 is SQVTM and CDR2 is ANQGSEA.

The chain carries TRBV29-1 and TRBJ2-1; 7 bases align to TRBD2. V shed 0 bases and J 10 bases; nucleotides not matched to a gene: 6. From germline, CDR1 is SQVTM and CDR2 ANQGSEA. The CDR3 runs to 13 residues. CDR3 protein: CSVEDRLGGEQFF. CDR3 DNA sequence: TGCAGCGTTGAAGATCGGCTGGGGGGGGAGCAGTTCTTC.

The rearrangement links TRBV30 to TRBJ1-5, with D perhaps matching TRBD1 (5 bases). Trimming took 3 bases from V and 6 from J, leaving 18 bases between them. Looked up from germline, CDR1 is GTSNPN and CDR2 is SVGIG (reference sequence). The CDR3 consists of 15 residues. The CDR3 here is CAWSAQTGGGQPQHF. The CDR3 DNA reads as TGTGCCTGGAGCGCGCAAACAGGTGGCGGTCAGCCCCAGCATTTT. Based on the CDR3 plus reference TRBV30 and TRBJ1-5, the full variable domain is SQTIHQWPATLVQPVGSPLSLECTVEGTSNPNLYWYRQAAGRGLQLLFYSVGIGQISSEVPQNLSASRPQDRQFILSSKKLLLSDSGFYLCAWSAQTGGGQPQHFGDGTRLSIL.

The chain links TRBV4-2 to TRBJ2-3, with D maybe TRBD2 (5 bases). Trimming removed 0 bases at V and 4 bases at J, with 11 bases between. The germline V gene encodes CDR1 LGHNA and CDR2 YNFKEQ. The CDR3 extends over 15 amino acids. The CDR3 DNA is TGTGCCAGCAGCCAAGAAATCGAGGGCCCAGATACGCAGTATTTT. Translating it yields CASSQEIEGPDTQYF.

The rearrangement joins TRBV7-2 to TRBJ2-7, with TRBD2 identical over 9 bases. The CDR3 runs to 15 residues. Trimming cost V 5 bases and J 2 bases; bases outside gene matches: 7. CDR1 is SGHTA and CDR2 is FQGNSA in the germline V gene. The CDR3, as DNA: TGTGCCAGCAGCCTTAGCGGGAGTGTTACCTACGAGCAGTACTTC. This encodes CASSLSGSVTYEQYF.

V usage is TRBV6-5 and J usage is TRBJ2-1, with D maybe TRBD1 (6 bases). V was clipped by 6 bases and J by 4 bases, with 13 bases between them. The CDR3 has 14 residues. The germline CDR1 and CDR2 sequences are MNHEY and SVGAGI. The CDR3 nucleotides are TGTGCCAGCAGGCAGAGGACAGTATACAATGAGCAGTTCTTC. It is translated as CASRQRTVYNEQFF.

The chain links TRBV13 to TRBJ2-3; a possible D gene is TRBD2 (5 bases). CDR1 PRHDT and CDR2 FYEKMQ come from the germline V gene (reference sequence). V shed 5 bases and J shed 1 base, with 19 bases lying between them. CDR3 size: 17 residues. The CDR3, as DNA: TGTGCCAGCAGCCCATCCGGTGAACCCGGGGGCACAGATACGCAGTATTTT. Translated, it gives CASSPSGEPGGTDTQYF.

V and J are TRBV7-9 and TRBJ1-1, with TRBD1 matching over 9 bases. V lost 5 bases to trimming and J lost 1 base; unmatched junction nucleotides: 11. Germline V CDR1 and CDR2: SEHNR, FQNEAQ (reference sequence). The CDR3 runs to 17 residues. The CDR3 reads CASSQPGDREGNTEAFF. The CDR3 nucleotides are TGTGCCAGCAGCCAACCGGGGGACAGGGAGGGGAACACTGAAGCTTTCTTT.

V and J are TRBV5-1 and TRBJ2-5; 8 positions agree with TRBD2. In germline, CDR1 is SGHRS, CDR2 YFSETQ. V dropped 1 base and J dropped 2; count of bases not matched to a gene: 1. This CDR3 spans 14 amino acids. CDR3 loop: CASSLTSGQETQYF. The CDR3 bases are TGCGCCAGCAGCTTGACTAGCGGACAAGAGACCCAGTACTTC.

The chain links TRBV20-1 to TRBJ2-7, with D perhaps matching TRBD1 (5 bases). V was clipped by 4 bases and J by 6 bases, with 10 bases between them. The CDR3 is made up of 11 amino acids. The germline CDR1 and CDR2 sequences are DFQATT and SNEGSKA (reference sequence). CDR3 residues: CSATARGEQYF. The CDR3 coding sequence is TGCAGTGCTACCGCTAGGGGCGAGCAGTACTTC.